This TCR beta chain was identified during a study of cytomegalovirus exposure and HLA in healthy donors. The study, taken as a whole, reports: In a later analysis, parvovirus B19, influenza, CMV and Epstein-Barr virus appeared linked to several top co-occurrence clusters. Cytomegalovirus-associated status was assigned to about 160 TCR beta chains. Most subjects' HLA-A and HLA-B alleles were reportedly predicted from TCR beta sequences.

There are a few counts of this clone. Its antigen is not known. The CMV serostatus of this donor went unrecorded. The CDR3 extends over 16 amino acids. Germline-derived CDR1 and CDR2 are LGHNA and YNFKEQ. V shed 3 bases, J shed 1 base, and the junction held 5 bases outside the gene matches. Primers: 60 Vbeta forward and 13 Jbeta reverse. Produced via immunoSEQ multiplex PCR; TCRdb's table is partial and in-frame only. The profile shows about 100,000 clones, 63% of them singletons. The chain combines TRBV4-2 with TRBJ2-7, with TRBD2 matching 11 bases. This receptor was taken from a human donor in good health. Sample: PBMCs. The CDR3 here is CASSHLAGGGSYEQYF. For the CDR3, the DNA is TGTGCCAGCAGCCACTTAGCGGGAGGGGGGTCCTACGAGCAGTACTTC.